This paragraph reports one T cell receptor (beta chain). Original processing notes: Junction-only sequences without quality scores were provided by ImmunoSEQ, so filtering was different. The method was immunoSEQ multiplex PCR; TCRdb's version includes in-frame clones alone and lacks a portion of them. The V and J calls and clone size are taken from that table; D and trimming were inferred from the DNA. This table holds 2 million to 2.5 million clones, approximately 94% found once. CD8 cells classed as naive were CD45RO-negative and positively selected for CCR7, excluding terminally differentiated effector memory CD45RA+ cells. This entry is derived from a study of shared clonotypes between healthy human individuals. The sample taken for sequencing was naive CD8+ T cells sorted from blood. This TCR derives from a man aged 18 to 29 in good health.

The CDR3 DNA reads TGTGCCTGGAGTGTAAGCCGCTCGGATGGCTACACCTTC. Translated, it gives CAWSVSRSDGYTF. V gene TRBV30 combines with J gene TRBJ1-2, with D unclear. Germline CDR1 is GTSNPN and CDR2 is SVGIG (reference sequence). The CDR3 spans 13 residues. V was cut by 0 bases and J by 6 bases, with 11 bases left in between.